This T cell receptor (beta chain) was obtained from a study of blood T cell repertoires in COVID-19. Study details: In each case, the material was cDNA or gDNA derived from T cells, B-cell-depleted T cells, or PBMCs.

V lost 6 bases, J lost 6 bases, and 14 bases lay in between. In germline, CDR1 is LNHDA, CDR2 SQIVND (reference sequence). The CDR3 sequence is 14 residues long. Authors' analysis steps: Researchers report that nucleated cell counts were estimated from reference gene primer amplification. The method was immunoSEQ multiplex PCR; TCRdb's version includes in-frame clones alone and lacks a portion of them. V and J calls and clone size follow that table, whereas D and trimming were derived from the DNA. This table holds 130,000 to 150,000 clones, approximately 86% found once. The rearrangement joins TRBV19 to TRBJ2-2; D is unclear. The specimen sequenced was peripheral blood. This TCR came from a woman between 45 and 65 years old with acute or convalescent COVID-19. The CDR3 DNA sequence: TGTGCCAGTAGAAGTCCCTACCGGGCCGGGGAGCTGTTTTTT. Its translation is CASRSPYRAGELFF.